The 11 T cell receptor beta chains below were found in one sample sequenced in a study of PD-1 blockade in classical Hodgkin lymphoma. Measured with immunoSEQ multiplex PCR; TCRdb has only the in-frame clones, and not every one. Here the sample spans approximately 47,000 clones, more than 75% being singletons. Indicated time point: newly diagnosed, previously untreated cHL patient sample. The specimen was peripheral blood mononuclear cells (PBMCs). These receptors all stem from a human donor with classical Hodgkin lymphoma.

The chain has TRBV6-4 and TRBJ1-5; a weak D match, TRBD1 (5 bases). This CDR3 region has 14 residues. Germline-derived CDR1 and CDR2 are MRHNA and SNTAGT. The ends were cut back, 5 bases at V and 5 bases at J, with 13 bases in the middle. In DNA, the CDR3 is TGTGCCAGCAGTTCAGGGTGGTGTGATCAGCCCCAGCATTTT. This codes for CASSSGWCDQPQHF.

This chain joins TRBV15 and TRBJ2-5; perhaps TRBD2 as D (5 bases). V dropped 7 bases and J dropped 0 bases, with 18 bases sitting between them. CDR3 length: 16 amino acids. The germline CDR1 and CDR2 sequences are LNHNV and YYDKDF (reference sequence). CDR3 nucleotides: TGTGCCACCAACCCCAGCCGGGGAGTGGACCAAGAGACCCAGTACTTC. It encodes CATNPSRGVDQETQYF.

The V gene is TRBV19, the J gene TRBJ2-1; perhaps TRBD1 as D (5 bases). The V and J ends lost 5 bases and 0 bases respectively, with 14 bases between them. Germline CDR1 LNHDA, CDR2 SQIVND (reference sequence). The CDR3 is 16 amino acids. CDR3 amino acids: CASSGRDSISYNEQFF. The CDR3 DNA reads as TGTGCCAGTAGTGGGCGAGACAGCATCTCCTACAATGAGCAGTTCTTC.

The chain uses TRBV7-2 and TRBJ2-1, with D tentatively TRBD2 (6 bases). Germline CDR1 SGHTA, CDR2 FQGNSA. Trimming left V 1 base short and J 10 bases short, with 17 bases between. The CDR3 spans 15 residues. CDR3 loop: CASSLGLVYSYEQFF. CDR3 nucleotide sequence: TGTGCCAGCAGCTTAGGACTAGTTTACTCTTACGAGCAGTTCTTC.

The rearrangement links TRBV2 to TRBJ2-1, with 8 bases fitting TRBD1. In germline, CDR1 is SNHLY, CDR2 FYNNEI. V was clipped by 7 bases and J by 6 bases; unmatched bases: 11. This CDR3 comprises 15 residues. In nucleotides, the CDR3 is TGTGCCAGCAACAACGACAGGGGTGGTTCCAATGAGCAGTTCTTC. This encodes CASNNDRGGSNEQFF. The variable domain in full, with the rest retrieved from reference TRBV2 and TRBJ2-1, is EPEVTQTPSHQVTQMGQEVILRCVPISNHLYFYWYRQILGQKVEFLVSFYNNEISEKSEIFDDQFSVERPDGSNFTLKIRSTKLEDSAMYFCASNNDRGGSNEQFFGPGTRLTVL.

CDR3 in amino acids: CATSDPRAGASSPLHF. The CDR3, as DNA: TGTGCCACCAGCGACCCCCGGGCGGGGGCGAGTTCACCCCTCCACTTT. V gene TRBV15 combines with J gene TRBJ1-6; perhaps TRBD1 as D (6 bases). CDR1 is LNHNV and CDR2 is YYDKDF in the germline V gene (reference sequence). Between the trimmed V and J ends, which lost 5 bases and 9 bases, there was a span of 20 bases. CDR3 length: 16 amino acids.

The V and J genes are TRBV2 and TRBJ1-5, with 7 bases lining up with TRBD1. This CDR3 is built from 15 residues. With 6 bases clipped from V and 1 base from J, the junction kept 6 bases outside the gene matches. Germline V gene data show CDR1 as SNHLY and CDR2 as FYNNEI. The CDR3 region is CASSSGQESNQPQHF. Here the CDR3 DNA reads TGTGCCAGCAGCTCCGGACAGGAGAGCAATCAGCCCCAGCATTTT.

The chain joins TRBV4-1 to TRBJ2-1; 13 nucleotides align to TRBD2. V was clipped by 0 bases and J by 8 bases; unmatched bases: 10. This CDR3 comprises 18 residues. CDR1 and CDR2 (germline): MGHRA, YSYEKL. The CDR3 here is CASSQDFPGLAGSDEQFF. The CDR3 DNA follows: TGCGCCAGCAGCCAAGATTTCCCGGGACTAGCGGGATCCGATGAGCAGTTCTTC.

V gene TRBV5-8 combines with J gene TRBJ2-1, with 10 bases aligning to TRBD2. The trim removed 0 bases at V and 2 bases at J, leaving 2 bases unmatched. This CDR3 has 16 residues. Germline V lookup: CDR1 SGHTS, CDR2 YDEGEE. CDR3 coding DNA: TGTGCCAGCAGCTTGGAAGCGGGAGGGCCCTACAATGAGCAGTTCTTC. Translated: CASSLEAGGPYNEQFF.

The chain uses TRBV10-1 and TRBJ2-1; 11 bases are a match to TRBD1. Looked up from germline, CDR1 is WNHNN and CDR2 is SYGVQD (reference sequence). Trimming at V came to 4 bases and at J to 7 bases, leaving 18 bases not matched to a gene. There are 19 residues in the CDR3. The CDR3 DNA reads TGCGCCAGCAGTGTCGGGACAGGGGGTCGTAGCGGCCTTATTAATGAGCAGTTCTTC. Protein: CASSVGTGGRSGLINEQFF.

The chain employs TRBV4-2 and TRBJ2-2, with 9 bases matching TRBD2. Germline CDR1 LGHNA, CDR2 YNFKEQ. This CDR3 has 15 amino acids. The V and J ends lost 0 bases and 4 bases, in that order; junction bases with no gene match: 0. CDR3 residues: CASSQDSGSTGELFF. The CDR3 region has the DNA TGTGCCAGCAGCCAAGATAGCGGGAGCACCGGGGAGCTGTTTTTT.